This T cell receptor (beta chain) comes out of a study of OX40 agonist ivuxolimab in advanced cancers. General notes on the study: Ivuxolimab, which targeted the costimulatory receptor OX40 (CD134), was an agonistic, fully human IgG2 monoclonal antibody. Intravenous ivuxolimab was administered to patients every 2 weeks at six dose levels: 0.01, 0.1, 0.3, 1.5, 3 and 10 mg/kg. Of the 50 or so patients in dose escalation, some 20 had hepatocellular carcinoma, approximately 15 had melanoma, 9 had renal cell carcinoma and 9 had head and neck cancer. In the dose-escalation cohort, over 65% of patients were male, and the mean age was roughly 60 years, with a range of 23 to 79. Patients were allowed to have had prior anti-PD-1, anti-PD-L1 or anti-CTLA-4 therapy, and more than 30% of the dose-escalation patients had previously received checkpoint inhibitors. Partial responses were achieved by three dose-escalation patients, of whom one had hepatocellular carcinoma and two had cutaneous melanoma. The purpose of peripheral TCRbeta sequencing was to test whether ivuxolimab changed TCR sequence diversity and led to clonal T-cell expansion. The paper reports the monotherapy dose-escalation portion (N ≈ 52 patients) of the phase I ivuxolimab trial.

Genomic DNA was extracted from sorted cells for sequencing of the TCRbeta CDR3 region. The immunoSEQ Assay was used for sequencing of TCRbeta CDR3 regions. As stored in TCRdb, this immuneACCESS dataset retains in-frame rearrangements with V and J assigned. A fraction of the clones does not appear; measured against another copy, unresolved V genes explain less than half of the discrepancy, and the remainder lacks a known reason. This sample lists around 60,000 clones; roughly 77% were detected once. The biggest ten clones account for more than 0.9% of the sample. About this clone itself: Its target antigen remains unknown. No much larger clonotype is one base removed from it; base qualities were not supplied.

Measured from the cysteine to the phenylalanine, the CDR3 is 17 residues long. The sequence is cut down to CDR3 DNA, 51 bases in frame from base 1. Per the germline V gene, MNHNS is the CDR1 and SASEGT is the CDR2. The V end loses 0 bases and the J end loses 5 bases, and a stretch of 16 bases separates them. Patients with autoimmune disease history or receiving systemic immunosuppression were excluded from the trial. Peripheral blood for TCR sequencing was drawn from every dose cohort at baseline, at cycle 4 day 1 and at cycle 7 day 1. Samples came from an open-label, multicenter, first-in-human phase I dose-escalation trial of ivuxolimab. The trial enrolled adults with locally advanced or metastatic head and neck squamous cell, hepatocellular, melanoma or renal cell carcinoma. CD4+ and CD8+ T cells were sorted separately from peripheral blood before TCR sequencing. General study outcomes and caveats: Low levels of normalized T-cell clonal expansion were also seen in some patients who did not respond. After ivuxolimab, expanded clones were on average more numerous among CD8+ T cells than among CD4+ T cells. Partial responders in the 0.1-3.0 mg/kg groups had among the lowest normalized peripheral clonal expansion, especially among CD8+ T cells. Which antigens the clonally expanded peripheral T cells were specific for was not determined. Clonal expansion of both CD4+ and CD8+ blood T cells was observed from baseline to week 6 at doses 0.1 to 3.0 mg/kg.

The sequences come from CD4+ or CD8+ T cells sorted from blood, collected in a trial of the OX40 agonist ivuxolimab. The receptor was isolated from an adult with an advanced solid tumor such as melanoma, head and neck, liver or kidney cancer. The chain links TRBV6-1 with TRBJ1-4; a tentative D call is TRBD1 (6 bases match). The CDR3 region reads CASSEARWGQGNEKLFF. The DNA sequence is given as TGTGCCAGCAGTGAAGCGCGTTGGGGGCAGGGGAATGAAAAACTGTTTTTT.